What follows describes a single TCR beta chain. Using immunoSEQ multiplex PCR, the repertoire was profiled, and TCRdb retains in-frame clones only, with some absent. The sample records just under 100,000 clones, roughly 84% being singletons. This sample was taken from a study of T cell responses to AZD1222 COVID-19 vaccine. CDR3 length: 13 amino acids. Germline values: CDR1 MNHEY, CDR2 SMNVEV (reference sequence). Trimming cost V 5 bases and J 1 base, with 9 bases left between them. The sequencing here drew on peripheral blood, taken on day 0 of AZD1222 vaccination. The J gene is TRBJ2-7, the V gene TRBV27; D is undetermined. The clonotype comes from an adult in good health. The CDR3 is CASSQIDSYEQYF. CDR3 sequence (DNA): TGTGCCAGCAGTCAGATAGATTCCTACGAGCAGTACTTC.